This TCR beta chain was identified during a study of PD-L1 blockade in urothelial cancer. Study-wide context: About 85% of the roughly 30 patients comprised males who had bladder-origin urothelial cancer. Blood-derived samples held a median about 130,000 T cells.

This CDR3 spans 14 amino acids. Germline CDR1 MGHDK, CDR2 SYGVNS. With 3 bases removed from V and 3 bases from J, the gap between germline ends came to 9 bases. Profiled with immunoSEQ multiplex PCR; TCRdb holds only in-frame clones, not every one. The table shows 100,000 to 150,000 clones, with about 84% occurring only once. Time point reported: peripheral blood 6 weeks after treatment start. The sequence was collected from a man aged 45-65 years with urothelial cancer. V gene TRBV25-1 combines with J gene TRBJ2-1; D may be TRBD1 (6 bases). Sequenced material: PBMCs, taken around atezolizumab (anti-PD-L1) treatment. DNA for the CDR3: TGTGCCAGCAGTGATGCAGGGGACTACAATGAGCAGTTCTTC. It specifies CASSDAGDYNEQFF. Full variable domain (missing parts from reference TRBV25-1 and TRBJ2-1): EADIYQTPRYLVIGTGKKITLECSQTMGHDKMYWYQQDPGMELHLIHYSYGVNSTEKGDLSSESTVSRIRTEHFPLTLESARPSHTSQYLCASSDAGDYNEQFFGPGTRLTVL.